Listed below are T cell receptor beta chains from one sample, sequenced in a study of control samples from healthy donors and cancer patients. The assay was immunoSEQ multiplex PCR, and TCRdb's table has in-frame clones only and misses some. The sample has 150,000 to 200,000 clones, nearly 90% seen once; the top ten hold around 1.5%. The sequenced material came from blood. The origin of the receptors is a woman aged 45-60 years in good health. CDR3s leave out the opening cysteine and the closing phenylalanine or tryptophan. Fields, in order: V gene, CDR3 protein.

>TRBV6-1
ASSEFWGQGQETQY
>TRBV5-6
ASSPIAGEIYNEQF
>TRBV7-2
ASSLEAISSGLQY
>TRBV19
ASRPRGLNGNTIY
>TRBV7-3
ASSSRTSGTDTQY
>TRBV6-6
ASSYSSAGGADTQY
>TRBV6-5
ASQPGHIEAF
>TRBV28
ASSAGRVDSPLH
>TRBV7-8
ASSLGDRGWTEAF
>TRBV6-2/TRBV6-3
ASSYSRGLNTEAF
>TRBV11-2
ASSLVSGETEAF
>TRBV7-8
ASSPGGGGYGYT
>TRBV24-1
ATSDSDRVGYGYT
>TRBV15
ATSQSGRLSYNEQF
>TRBV18
ASSEFSPADGTQY
>TRBV10-3
AISGGGAVTGELF
>TRBV6-5
ASRPRGTTEAF
>TRBV5-6
ASDTNNQETQY
>TRBV6-2/TRBV6-3
ASSYRGTTEAF
>TRBV6-5
ASSYWEGYGYT
>TRBV6-6
ASSPLSGQGFYGYT
>TRBV3-1/TRBV3-2
ASSSKSSGANVLT
>TRBV5-1
ASSGTGHYGYT
>TRBV29-1
SVSGGGYGYT
>TRBV27
ASSRAGGTPDTQY
>TRBV2
ASSSPEGTGNQPQH
>TRBV28
ASSSTAISGNTIY
>TRBV28
ASSSVTSGRPHNEQF
>TRBV21-1
ASSRERFTDTQY
>TRBV2
ASSVSGRDTDTQY
>TRBV25-1
ASSGSTVGYYNEQF
>TRBV7-2
ASSARRGKSIEQF
>TRBV19
ASSIGLAGPGGEQF
>TRBV3-1/TRBV3-2
ASSQVPSMGYSEQY
>TRBV27
ASSPGSNQPQH
>TRBV7-2
ASSFIALTGELF
>TRBV6-2/TRBV6-3
ASSPLQGLAGNDEQF
>TRBV27
ASSLDRAGQPQH
>TRBV5-1
ASSLGGHYGYT
>TRBV9
ASSVEFSSSYGYT
>TRBV4-1
ASSRPDREGSPLH
>TRBV15
ATSGPGQVGEKLF
>TRBV24-1
ATKNRTQY
>TRBV5-6
ASSLYTEAF